The clone carrying this T cell receptor beta chain has ten or more counts. No antigen is known for it. As to time point: sample taken at primary tumor resection. The input material, whole RNA from tumor, nontumor lung or frozen PBMC, was sequenced unsorted. Donation came from around 72 patients with untreated early-stage non-small cell lung cancer. The data derive from a study of spatial heterogeneity in lung cancer. About the study: In the raw reads, each unique TCR and UMI combination was present more than ten times on average. The study's findings and limits: TCRs found ubiquitously expanded in tumor appeared in blood more at resection than at follow-up.

Trimming removed 8 bases at V and 0 bases at J, with 14 bases between. Germline lookup yields CDR1 KGHSH and CDR2 LQKENI. The length of the CDR3 is 14 residues. One entry per CDR3 protein, called by TCRdb with MiXCR from the 5' RACE reads. Here the sample spans tens of thousands of distinct CDR3 sequences, approximately 8.2% being singletons. Material: PBMCs, obtained at surgery. The chain uses TRBV18 and TRBJ2-7; possible D gene TRBD2, 6 bases. The receptor was isolated from a male donor with early-stage non-small cell lung cancer. The CDR3 loop is CASRSTEGSYEQYF. CDR3 nucleotides: TGTGCCAGCCGCTCCACGGAGGGCTCCTACGAGCAGTACTTC.